This T cell receptor (beta chain) derives from a study of molecular identifiers for immune sequencing clone quantification. On this clonotype itself: What it binds is not known. A read error is possible here, since a much larger clone lies one base away.

In preparing bulk TCR libraries, previously described methods and listed TCR primers were used. Via MiXCR, TCRdb re-called the PCR reads, giving one row per CDR3 protein. Among some 41,000 distinct CDR3 sequences listed, approximately 22% were seen once. Study-wide results and caveats: Clones above 20 RNA copies contained over 98% of effector molecules but under 1% of naive ones. Spiked TCR RNA from one Jurkat cell reportedly showed up when mixed among around 1 million naive cells.

A CD8+CD4-CCR7+CD45RA+ gate was used to sort naive CD8 T cells. CDR3 length: 14 amino acids. Germline trimming cut 4 bases from V and 5 bases from J; bases unmatched to any gene: 5. The V gene's germline CDR1 is MDHEN and CDR2 SYDVKM. The receptor comes from a human donor in good health. Some libraries in this study had Jurkat cell RNA spiked in. This chain joins TRBV28 and TRBJ2-5; 9 nucleotides agree with TRBD2. The source material was naive CD8+ T cells from blood, with Jurkat cell RNA spiked in. As to subset: FACS-sorted CD8+CD4-CCR7+CD45RA+ naive T cells. CDR3 residues: CASSSGLATETQYF. CDR3 nucleotide sequence: TGTGCCAGCAGTTCAGGACTAGCGACGGAGACCCAGTACTTC.